This T cell receptor beta chain derives from a study of a mutant IDH1 vaccine in newly diagnosed glioma. Using immunoSEQ multiplex PCR, the repertoire was profiled, and TCRdb retains in-frame clones only, with some absent. The data show over 80,000 clones, with roughly 90% seen just once and around 0.6% held by the top ten. Indicated time point: baseline, week 1 (first vaccination visit). Specified treatment: pre-vaccination baseline after standard-of-care therapy. The V gene end was trimmed by 5 bases and the J gene end by 8 bases; junction bases not matched to a gene: 11. The germline gives CDR1 MNHEY, CDR2 SMNVEV (reference sequence). The CDR3 is made up of 16 amino acids.

The J gene is TRBJ2-4, the V gene TRBV27; 11 nucleotides line up with TRBD1. This sequence was found in a woman between 50 and 59 years old with glioma. Here the sequenced sample was PBMCs, taken from a glioma patient treated with radiotherapy, temozolomide or both. The CDR3 spells CASSPYLAGQGDIQYF. Written as DNA, the CDR3 is TGTGCCAGCAGTCCTTATCTAGCGGGACAGGGGGACATTCAGTACTTC.